This record covers a single T cell receptor beta chain. The junction had 10 bases not matched to a gene; V was cut back by 6 bases and J by 5 bases. Looked up from germline, CDR1 is WSHSY and CDR2 is SAAADI. This CDR3 has 15 residues. The source of the sample is a study of OX40 agonist ivuxolimab in advanced cancers. Method: immunoSEQ multiplex PCR; TCRdb's copy keeps in-frame clones and lacks some. Seen here are 90,000 to 100,000 clones, over 85% observed once, and the top ten hold 0.79%. V is TRBV10-2 and J is TRBJ2-3; 8 positions agree with TRBD2. Material: CD4+ or CD8+ T cells sorted from blood, obtained in a trial of the OX40 agonist ivuxolimab. The TCR comes from an adult with an advanced solid tumor such as melanoma, head and neck, liver or kidney cancer. CDR3 sequence (DNA): TGCGCCAGCAGCCCCGGACTAGCCAACTTAGATACGCAGTATTTT. Translating gives CASSPGLANLDTQYF.